Below are 17 T cell receptor beta chains sequenced from a single sample in a study of shared clonotypes between healthy human individuals. The assay was immunoSEQ multiplex PCR, and TCRdb's table has in-frame clones only and misses some. Of fewer than 600,000 clones in the sample, roughly three quarters are singletons; the top ten hold more than 10%. The sequenced sample was PBMCs. These receptors originate from a woman aged 40 to 50 in good health. Some clones in this sample may be carry-over from other donors' samples.

The V gene is TRBV28, the J gene TRBJ2-2; no clear D gene. The CDR3 runs to 15 residues. Per germline, CDR1 MDHEN and CDR2 SYDVKM. The germline V and J ends were trimmed by 1 base and 6 bases, with 12 bases remaining between them. As DNA, the CDR3 is TGTGCCAGCAGTTTATCGGCCAGTTGGGCCGGGGAGCTGTTTTTT. Protein product: CASSLSASWAGELFF.

The chain uses TRBV6-5 and TRBJ1-1, with 7 bases that match TRBD1. With V trimmed by 6 bases and J by 7 bases, 5 bases remained unmatched. This CDR3 spans 12 amino acids. CDR1 is MNHEY and CDR2 is SVGAGI in the germline V gene. CDR3 nucleotides: TGTGCCAGCAGCCGAGACAGGGTTGAAGCTTTCTTT. It is translated as CASSRDRVEAFF.

This chain joins TRBV6-5 and TRBJ2-1; the D gene could be TRBD1 or TRBD2 (5 bases each). This CDR3 is built from 15 residues. V lost 6 bases to trimming and J lost 4 bases, with 16 bases between them. Germline loops: CDR1 MNHEY, CDR2 SVGAGI. CDR3 DNA sequence: TGTGCCAGCAGCGACACAGGAGGTTCATACAATGAGCAGTTCTTC. Amino acids: CASSDTGGSYNEQFF.

The V and J genes are TRBV7-3 and TRBJ2-5; D ambiguous. The J call could be wrong; TRBJ2-7 is a better fit for the DNA end. This CDR3 has 13 residues. Germline V gene sequence: CDR1 SGHTA, CDR2 FQGTGA. In DNA, the CDR3 is TGTGCCAGCGCCGGCTCGGTTGGTGACGAGCAGTACTTC. Its translation is CASAGSVGDEQYF.

This clone has more than one count but fewer than ten. A read error likely explains this, since a far larger clone differs by one base. Other DNA sequences of this sample code for an identical CDR3. The CDR3 sequence is CASSFLRYSPYEQYF. For the CDR3, the DNA is TGTGCCAGCAGCTTCCTCCGCTACTCACCCTACGAGCAGTACTTC. The J gene is TRBJ2-5, the V gene TRBV7-8; D gene ambiguous. The J call is doubtful: the DNA matches TRBJ2-7 better. The CDR3 extends over 15 amino acids. Germline V CDR1 and CDR2: SGHVS, FQNEAQ.

This clone has a handful of counts. This chain joins TRBV28 and TRBJ1-2; the D is unclear. Germline CDR1 reads MDHEN; CDR2 reads SYDVKM. CDR3 size: 15 residues. V lost 7 bases and J 2 bases, leaving 17 bases between the germline ends. CDR3 region: CASTHVRAGNYGYTF. CDR3 in DNA: TGTGCCAGCACCCACGTGCGGGCGGGGAACTATGGCTACACCTTC.

Points on this clone: Since a far larger clone is one base different, this is likely a read error. Other DNA sequences in this specimen translate into the identical CDR3. CDR3 sequence: CAWSVGVGSPLHF. CDR3 sequence (DNA): TGTGCCTGGAGCGTAGGGGTAGGTTCACCCCTCCACTTT. The rearrangement uses TRBV30 and TRBJ1-6; a possible D gene is TRBD1 (5 bases). V was shortened by 3 bases and J by 9 bases, with 12 bases between the two germline ends. The CDR3 covers 13 residues. Germline V gives CDR1 GTSNPN, CDR2 SVGIG (reference sequence).

This clone was observed a handful of times. The chain carries TRBV21-1 and TRBJ2-7; the table's D call TRBD2 went unverified against the DNA. TRBV21-1 corresponds to a pseudogene. This CDR3 contains 19 residues. CDR3 bases: TGTGCCAGCAGCAAAATCCCACCGGGGAGTAAAAAAGGATCCTACGAGCAGTACTTC. It specifies CASSKIPPGSKKGSYEQYF.

CDR3 nucleotide sequence: TGTGCCAGCAGTGTCCACCCTCCTGTCTCTGGAAACACCATATATTTT. Its translation: CASSVHPPVSGNTIYF. This chain links TRBV6-4 with TRBJ1-3; no reliable D call. V was pared by 4 bases and J by 0 bases, with 13 bases between. The CDR3 contains 16 residues. CDR1 and CDR2 from the germline V gene are MRHNA and SNTAGT.

V usage is TRBV5-8 and J usage is TRBJ2-5, with a possible D match to TRBD2 (5 bases). Germline CDR1 is SGHTS and CDR2 is YDEGEE. This CDR3 spans 14 amino acids. V gave up 2 bases and J gave up 5 bases, with 13 bases separating them. The DNA for the CDR3 is TGTGCCAGCAGCTTTTCAGGCGGGCGGGAGACCCAGTACTTC. It translates to CASSFSGGRETQYF.

This clone has only a few counts. This chain uses TRBV5-1 with TRBJ2-7; 10 bases align to TRBD2. Trimming removed 0 bases from V and 0 bases from J; junction bases left unmatched: 6. Germline CDR1 and CDR2: SGHRS and YFSETQ. The CDR3 extends over 17 amino acids. CDR3 sequence reads: CASSLGTSGHLSYEQYF. CDR3 nucleotides: TGCGCCAGCAGCTTGGGGACTAGCGGTCACCTCTCCTACGAGCAGTACTTC.

This clone was picked up one time. The identical CDR3 is also encoded by other nucleotide sequences in the sample. The rearrangement links TRBV11-3 to TRBJ2-2, with 10 bases aligning to TRBD1. The CDR3 length is 15 residues. Germline loops: CDR1 SGHNT, CDR2 YENEEA. With 3 bases clipped from V and 3 bases from J, the junction kept 1 base outside the gene matches. Here the CDR3 DNA reads TGTGCCAGCAGCTTGGGACAGGGGCACACCGGGGAGCTGTTTTTT. It codes for CASSLGQGHTGELFF.

The V and J genes are TRBV29-1 and TRBJ2-7; D may correspond to TRBD1 or TRBD2 (5 bases each). The CDR3 runs 11 residues. CDR1 and CDR2 (germline): SQVTM, ANQGSEA. V gave up 4 bases and J gave up 5 bases, with 9 bases separating them. The CDR3 here is CSVGVGDEQYF. The CDR3 DNA reads as TGCAGCGTTGGTGTGGGGGACGAGCAGTACTTC.

This clone is a singleton in its sample. This CDR3 is CASSQGQGNYEQYF. CDR3 coding DNA: TGTGCCAGCAGCCAGGGACAGGGTAACTACGAGCAGTACTTC. The V call is TRBV9, the J call TRBJ2-7; 9 nucleotides agree with TRBD1. Per the germline V gene, CDR1 is SGDLS and CDR2 is YYNGEE. Trimming took 4 bases from V and 3 from J; bases not matched to a gene: 5. The CDR3 extends over 14 amino acids.

This clone showed up just a few times. The gene calls are TRBV11-2 and TRBJ2-1; 7 bases align to TRBD2. The J segment lost 4 bases and the V segment lost 2 bases, leaving 8 bases of the junction unmatched. The germline V gene has CDR1 SGHAT and CDR2 FQNNGV. The CDR3 covers 16 residues. CDR3 sequence reads: CASSLRGNGRYNEQFF. The DNA for the CDR3 is TGTGCCAGCAGCTTACGGGGAAACGGGAGGTACAATGAGCAGTTCTTC.

This clone was counted many times. V is TRBV28 and J is TRBJ1-6; D unresolved. Germline V lookup: CDR1 MDHEN, CDR2 SYDVKM. V was cut by 4 bases and J by 8 bases, with 15 bases left in between. The CDR3 has 15 amino acids. The CDR3 bases are TGTGCCAGCAGTTATACGGGGAATGCGGATTCACCCCTCCACTTT. Protein sequence: CASSYTGNADSPLHF. Full variable domain (remainder filled in from reference TRBV28 and TRBJ1-6): DVKVTQSSRYLVKRTGEKVFLECVQDMDHENMFWYRQDPGLGLRLIYFSYDVKMKEKGDIPEGYSVSREKKERFSLILESASTNQTSMYLCASSYTGNADSPLHFGNGTRLTVT.

The J gene is TRBJ1-1, the V gene TRBV10-2; TRBD1 is a possible D gene (5 bases). The CDR3 extends over 15 amino acids. The V end lost 1 base, the J end lost 4 bases, and 13 bases lay between the germline ends. CDR1 WSHSY and CDR2 SAAADI come from the germline V gene. The CDR3: CASSEFRGLGTEAFF. The CDR3 DNA sequence: TGCGCCAGCAGTGAGTTTAGGGGTTTGGGCACTGAAGCTTTCTTT.